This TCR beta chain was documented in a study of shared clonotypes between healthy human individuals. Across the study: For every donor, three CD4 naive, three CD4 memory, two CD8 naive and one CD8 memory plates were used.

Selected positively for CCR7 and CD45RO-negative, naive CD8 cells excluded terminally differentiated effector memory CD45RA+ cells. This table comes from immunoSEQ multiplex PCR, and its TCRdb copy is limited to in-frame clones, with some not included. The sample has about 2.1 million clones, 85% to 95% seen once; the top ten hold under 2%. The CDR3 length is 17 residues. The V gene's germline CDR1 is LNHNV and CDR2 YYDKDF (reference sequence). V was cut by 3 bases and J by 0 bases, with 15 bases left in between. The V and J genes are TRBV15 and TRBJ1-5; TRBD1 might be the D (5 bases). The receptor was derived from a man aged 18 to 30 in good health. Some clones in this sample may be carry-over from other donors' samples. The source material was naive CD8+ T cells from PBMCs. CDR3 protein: CATSRKDRPYSNQPQHF. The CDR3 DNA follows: TGTGCCACCAGCAGGAAAGACAGACCCTATAGCAATCAGCCCCAGCATTTT.